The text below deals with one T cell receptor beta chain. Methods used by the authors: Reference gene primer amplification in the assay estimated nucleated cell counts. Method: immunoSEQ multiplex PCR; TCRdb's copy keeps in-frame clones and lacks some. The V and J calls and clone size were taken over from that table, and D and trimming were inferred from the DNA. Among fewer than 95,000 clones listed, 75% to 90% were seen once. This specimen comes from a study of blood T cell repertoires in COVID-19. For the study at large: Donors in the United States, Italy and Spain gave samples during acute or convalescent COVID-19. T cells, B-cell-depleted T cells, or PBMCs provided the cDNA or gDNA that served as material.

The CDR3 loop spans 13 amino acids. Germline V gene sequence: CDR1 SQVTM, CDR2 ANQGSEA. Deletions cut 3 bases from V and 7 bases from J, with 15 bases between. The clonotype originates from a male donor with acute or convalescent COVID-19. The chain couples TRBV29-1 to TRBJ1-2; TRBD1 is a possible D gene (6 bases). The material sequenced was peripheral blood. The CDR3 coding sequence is TGCAGCGTTGATAGGACAGCCTCCGGTGGCTACACCTTC. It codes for CSVDRTASGGYTF.